The clone carrying this TCR beta chain was found a few times. The antigen is unknown. The data originate from a study of response to subunit inactivated influenza vaccine. Trimming shortened V by 6 bases and J by 4 bases, and 15 bases separated the two germline ends. The CDR3 runs 13 residues. Germline-derived CDR1 and CDR2 are SQVTM and ANQGSEA. Findings of the study overall: The authors offered the suggestion that each seasonal influenza vaccination recruits few new T cells.

TCRdb redid the calling of the RT-PCR reads with MiXCR, one entry per CDR3 protein. The data hold 450,000 to 500,000 distinct CDR3 sequences, with over 9.5% observed a single time. This TCR came from a man aged 45-65 years who received an inactivated influenza vaccine. Sample: PBMCs from blood, taken 45 days after vaccination. The chain recombines TRBV29-1 with TRBJ1-2; D unclear. The CDR3 coding sequence is TGCAGCGTCACTAACCAGAATTCCTATGGCTACACCTTC. Amino acid sequence: CSVTNQNSYGYTF. Supplemented by reference TRBV29-1 and TRBJ1-2, the full variable domain reads SAVISQKPSRDICQRGTSLTIQCQVDSQVTMMFWYRQQPGQSLTLIATANQGSEATYESGFVIDKFPISRPNLTFSTLTVSNMSPEDSSIYLCSVTNQNSYGYTFGSGTRLTVV.